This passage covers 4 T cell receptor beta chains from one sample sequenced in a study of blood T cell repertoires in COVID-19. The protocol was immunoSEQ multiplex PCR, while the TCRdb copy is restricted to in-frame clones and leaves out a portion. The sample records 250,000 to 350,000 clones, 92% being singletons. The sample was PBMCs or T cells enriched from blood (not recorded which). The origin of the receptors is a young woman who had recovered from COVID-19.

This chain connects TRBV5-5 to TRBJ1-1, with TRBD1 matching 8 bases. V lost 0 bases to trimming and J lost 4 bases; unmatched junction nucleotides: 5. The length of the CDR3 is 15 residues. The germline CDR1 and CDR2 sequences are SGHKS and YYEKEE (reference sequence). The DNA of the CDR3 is TGTGCCAGCAGCTTGGTGACAGGGGTGATCACTGAAGCTTTCTTT. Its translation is CASSLVTGVITEAFF. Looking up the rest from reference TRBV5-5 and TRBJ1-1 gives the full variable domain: DAGVTQSPTHLIKTRGQQVTLRCSPISGHKSVSWYQQVLGQGPQFIFQYYEKEERGRGNFPDRFSARQFPNYSSELNVNALLLGDSALYLCASSLVTGVITEAFFGQGTRLTVV.

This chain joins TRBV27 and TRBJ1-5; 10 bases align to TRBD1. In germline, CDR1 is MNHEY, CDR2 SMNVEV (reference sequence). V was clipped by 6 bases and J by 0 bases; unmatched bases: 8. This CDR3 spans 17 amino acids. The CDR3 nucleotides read TGTGCCAGCAGAGCGACAGGGGGCGCCTATAGCAATCAGCCCCAGCATTTT. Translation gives CASRATGGAYSNQPQHF.

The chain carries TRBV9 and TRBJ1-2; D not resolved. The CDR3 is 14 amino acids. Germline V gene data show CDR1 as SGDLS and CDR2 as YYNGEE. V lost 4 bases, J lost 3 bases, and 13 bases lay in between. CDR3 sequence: CASSPTGGYYGYTF. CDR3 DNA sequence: TGTGCCAGCAGCCCGACGGGTGGGTACTATGGCTACACCTTC.

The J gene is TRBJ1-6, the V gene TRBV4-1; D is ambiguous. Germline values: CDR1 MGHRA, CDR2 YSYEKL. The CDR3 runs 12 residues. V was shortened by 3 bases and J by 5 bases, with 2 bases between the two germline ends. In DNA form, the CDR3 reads TGCGCCAGCAGCCATAATAATTCACCCCTCCACTTT. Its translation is CASSHNNSPLHF.